A single sample gave rise to the 4 T cell receptor beta chains below, sequenced in a study of CD8 T cells in Susac syndrome. RNA amounts of 0.5 to 1 ug underwent reverse transcription with random hexamers. From the immunoSEQ multiplex PCR reads, TCRdb called clonotypes with MiXCR, one entry per CDR3 protein. The table records some 140,000 distinct CDR3 sequences, roughly 76% of them present only once. Sequencing was performed on CD8+ T cells from PBMCs. The origin of the receptors is a human donor with multiple sclerosis.

This clonotype was counted once. V is TRBV19 and J is TRBJ2-1; 7 bases fit TRBD2. V was pared by 5 bases and J by 3 bases, with 4 bases of the junction left unmatched. The CDR3 spans 14 residues. Germline assignment: CDR1 LNHDA and CDR2 SQIVND (reference sequence). The CDR3 bases are TGTGCCAGTAGTTCCCGGACTAGCTACAATGAGCAGTTCTTC. Protein product: CASSSRTSYNEQFF.

The V gene is TRBV28, the J gene TRBJ1-1, with D maybe TRBD1 (6 bases). The CDR3 spans 16 residues. Germline V gene data show CDR1 as MDHEN and CDR2 as SYDVKM. V lost 5 bases and J 2 bases, leaving 18 bases between the germline ends. The CDR3 is CASSRRTEGGNTEAFF. The CDR3 bases are TGTGCCAGCAGTAGGAGGACGGAGGGGGGCAACACTGAAGCTTTCTTT.

The V gene is TRBV10-3, the J gene TRBJ2-2; unclear D gene. Trimming removed 8 bases from V and 3 bases from J, with 13 bases in between. The CDR3 contains 14 residues. Germline values: CDR1 ENHRY, CDR2 SYGVKD. This CDR3 reads CAISISADTGELFF. CDR3 DNA sequence: TGTGCCATCTCCATCTCGGCAGACACCGGGGAGCTGTTTTTT.

This clonotype was detected only a few times. The gene calls are TRBV6-6 and TRBJ2-2; no reliable D call. This CDR3 is built from 12 residues. V was trimmed by 3 bases and J by 7 bases, leaving 6 bases between them. From germline, CDR1 is MNHNY and CDR2 SVGAGI (reference sequence). CDR3 amino acids: CASSYGGGELFF. The CDR3 nucleotides read TGTGCCAGCAGTTATGGTGGCGGGGAGCTGTTTTTT.